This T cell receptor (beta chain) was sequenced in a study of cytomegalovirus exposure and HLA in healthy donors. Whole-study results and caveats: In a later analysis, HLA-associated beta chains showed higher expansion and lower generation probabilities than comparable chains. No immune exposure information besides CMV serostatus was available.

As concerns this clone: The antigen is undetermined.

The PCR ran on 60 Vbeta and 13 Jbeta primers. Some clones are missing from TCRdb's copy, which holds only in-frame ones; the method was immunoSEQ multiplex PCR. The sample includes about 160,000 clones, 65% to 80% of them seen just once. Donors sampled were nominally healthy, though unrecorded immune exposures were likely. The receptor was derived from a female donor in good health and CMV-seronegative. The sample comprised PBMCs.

Here the CDR3 reads CSARDPIGYTF. The CDR3 region has the DNA TGCAGTGCTAGAGATCCTATAGGCTACACCTTC. The rearrangement links TRBV20-1 to TRBJ1-2, with D unclear. Trimming took 0 bases from V and 8 from J, leaving 7 bases between them. The germline V gene encodes CDR1 DFQATT and CDR2 SNEGSKA (reference sequence). The CDR3 length is 11 residues.